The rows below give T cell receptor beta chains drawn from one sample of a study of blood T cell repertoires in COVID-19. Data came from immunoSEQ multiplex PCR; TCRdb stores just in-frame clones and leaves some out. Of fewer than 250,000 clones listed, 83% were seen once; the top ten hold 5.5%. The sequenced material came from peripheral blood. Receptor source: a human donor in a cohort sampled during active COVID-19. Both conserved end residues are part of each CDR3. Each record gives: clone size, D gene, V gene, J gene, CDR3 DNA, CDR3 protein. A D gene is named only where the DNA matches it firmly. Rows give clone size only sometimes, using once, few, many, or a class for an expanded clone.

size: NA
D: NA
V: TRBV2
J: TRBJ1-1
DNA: TGTGCCGGGGGACTTTTCAACACTGAAGCTTTCTTT
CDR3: CAGGLFNTEAFF

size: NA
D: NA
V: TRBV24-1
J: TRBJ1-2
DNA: TGTGCCACCTCCACGGGTGATCTGGGTGGCTACACCTTC
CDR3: CATSTGDLGGYTF

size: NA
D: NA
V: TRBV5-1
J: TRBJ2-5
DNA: TGCGCCAGCAGCACGTTGATAGGGGGACAAGAGACCCAGTACTTC
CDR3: CASSTLIGGQETQYF

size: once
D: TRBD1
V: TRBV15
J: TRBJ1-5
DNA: TGTGCCACCAGCAGAGATCTAGAACAGGGGGTCCAGCCCCAGCATTTT
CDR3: CATSRDLEQGVQPQHF

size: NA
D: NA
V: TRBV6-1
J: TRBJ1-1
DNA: TGTGCCAGCAGTGATGGTAGGGGGTGGACTGAAGCTTTCTTT
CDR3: CASSDGRGWTEAFF

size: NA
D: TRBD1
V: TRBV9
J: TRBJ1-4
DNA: TGTGCCAGCAGCGTAGGGGGACAGGGGGCATTATGGGAAAAACTGTTTTTT
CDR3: CASSVGGQGALWEKLFF

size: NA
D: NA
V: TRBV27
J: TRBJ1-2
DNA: TGTGCCAGCAGTTTAAGCGCCATCACTAACTATGGCTACACCTTC
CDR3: CASSLSAITNYGYTF

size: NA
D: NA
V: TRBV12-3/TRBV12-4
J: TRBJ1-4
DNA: TGTGCCAGCAGTATTTCAGTGGAAAAACTGTTTTTT
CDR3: CASSISVEKLFF

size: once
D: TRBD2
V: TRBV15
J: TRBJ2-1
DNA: TGTGCCACCAGCTCACCTTCTCTAGCGGGACCCGACAATGAGCAGTTCTTC
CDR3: CATSSPSLAGPDNEQFF

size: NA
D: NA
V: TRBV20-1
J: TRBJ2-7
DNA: TGCAGTGCTAGTTCGGGAGTGAGCCCAACCTACGAGCAGTACTTC
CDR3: CSASSGVSPTYEQYF

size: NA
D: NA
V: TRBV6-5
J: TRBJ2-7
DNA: TGTGCCAGCAGTTACTCTATCGGGAGACGCTACGAGCAGTACTTC
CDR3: CASSYSIGRRYEQYF

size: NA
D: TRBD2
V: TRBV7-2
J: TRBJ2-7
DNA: TGTGCCAGCAGTCTAGGGACTAGCGCCGAGCAGTACTTC
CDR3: CASSLGTSAEQYF

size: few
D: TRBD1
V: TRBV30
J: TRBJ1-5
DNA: TGTGCCTGGTCGACAGGGAACAGCAATCAGCCCCAGCATTTT
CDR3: CAWSTGNSNQPQHF

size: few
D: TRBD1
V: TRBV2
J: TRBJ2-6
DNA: TGTGCCAGCATACGCGACAGGGGGACGGCTGGGGCCAACGTCCTGACTTTC
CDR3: CASIRDRGTAGANVLTF

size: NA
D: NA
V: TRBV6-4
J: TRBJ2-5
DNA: TGTGCCAGTCGTTGGACAGCGAAGCAACCTTTTATACAAGAGACCCAGTACTTC
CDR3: CASRWTAKQPFIQETQYF

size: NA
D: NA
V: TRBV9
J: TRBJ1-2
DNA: TGTGCCAGCAGCGTAGCACAGGCGGGGGGCTACACCTTC
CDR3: CASSVAQAGGYTF

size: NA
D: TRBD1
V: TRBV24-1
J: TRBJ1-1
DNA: TGTGCCACCAGTGATCTCACAGGGGCTGAAGCTTTCTTT
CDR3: CATSDLTGAEAFF

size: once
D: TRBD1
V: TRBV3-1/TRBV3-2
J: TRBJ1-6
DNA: TGTGCCAGCAGCTTTGTCAGGGGGATAGATTCACCCCTCCACTTT
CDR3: CASSFVRGIDSPLHF

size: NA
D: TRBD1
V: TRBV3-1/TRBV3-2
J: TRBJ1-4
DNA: TGTGCCAGCAGCCAAGATCGTAGGCAGGGGGGAGAAAAACTGTTTTTT
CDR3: CASSQDRRQGGEKLFF

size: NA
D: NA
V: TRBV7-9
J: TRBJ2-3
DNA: TGTGCCAGCAGCTTAGTAGTAGATACGCAGTATTTT
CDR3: CASSLVVDTQYF

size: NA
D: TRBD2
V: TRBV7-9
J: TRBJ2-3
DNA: TGTGCCAGCAGCGAGACTAGCGGGAGTGGTACAGATACGCAGTATTTT
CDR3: CASSETSGSGTDTQYF

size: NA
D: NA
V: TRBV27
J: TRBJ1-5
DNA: TGTGCCAGCAGTCAGTCGGGGATAGGGTATAGTCAGCCCCAGCATTTT
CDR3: CASSQSGIGYSQPQHF

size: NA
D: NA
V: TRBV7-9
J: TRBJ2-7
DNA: TGTGCCAGCAGCCCCGGGGACATCTCCTACGAGCAGTACTTC
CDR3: CASSPGDISYEQYF

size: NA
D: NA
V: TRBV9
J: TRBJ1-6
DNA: TGTGCCAGCAGCGTACAGGGGAGGGATAATTCACCCCTCCACTTT
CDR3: CASSVQGRDNSPLHF

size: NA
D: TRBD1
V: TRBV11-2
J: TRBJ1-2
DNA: TGTGCCAGCAGCTTTAGATCACCTACAGGGGCCTATGGCTACACCTTC
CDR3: CASSFRSPTGAYGYTF

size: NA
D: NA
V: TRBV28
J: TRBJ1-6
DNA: TGTGCCAGCAGCGCCGGGGGTCGGAATTCACCCCTCCACTTT
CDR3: CASSAGGRNSPLHF

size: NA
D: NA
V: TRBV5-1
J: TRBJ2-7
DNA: TGCGCCAGCAGCTTGCAGGAAAGGGGATACGAGCAGTACTTC
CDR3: CASSLQERGYEQYF

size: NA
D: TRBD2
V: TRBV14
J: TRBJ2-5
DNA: TGTGCCAGCAGCTCGGGACTAGCGGGGATGGAGACCCAGTACTTC
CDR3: CASSSGLAGMETQYF

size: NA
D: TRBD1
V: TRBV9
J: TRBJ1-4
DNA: TGTGCCAGCAGCGTAGGACGCTCGGGACAGCTTAATGAAAAACTGTTTTTT
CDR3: CASSVGRSGQLNEKLFF

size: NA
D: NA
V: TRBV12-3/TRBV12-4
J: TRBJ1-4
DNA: TGTGCCAGCAGCCCCAGGGCGGGAGAAAAACTGTTTTTT
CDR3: CASSPRAGEKLFF

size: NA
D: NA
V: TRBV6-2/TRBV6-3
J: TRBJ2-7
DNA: TGTGCCAGCAGTTATTACGGACCGCGGGGCGAGCAGTACTTC
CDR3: CASSYYGPRGEQYF

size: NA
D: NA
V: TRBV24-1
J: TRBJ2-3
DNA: TGTGCCACCAGTGAGCGGGGAGTTGGTACGCAGTATTTT
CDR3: CATSERGVGTQYF

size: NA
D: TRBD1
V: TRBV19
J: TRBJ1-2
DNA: TGTGCCAGTAGTTTACAGGGGGCGGAAGGCTACACCTTC
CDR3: CASSLQGAEGYTF

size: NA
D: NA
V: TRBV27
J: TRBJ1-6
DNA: TGTGCCAGCAGTCTCAACCAGGGTGCCTGGAATTCACCCCTCCACTTT
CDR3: CASSLNQGAWNSPLHF

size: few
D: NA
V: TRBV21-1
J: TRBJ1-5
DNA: TGTGCCAGCAGCGACCGGAGAGCTAATCAGCCCCAGCATTTT
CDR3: CASSDRRANQPQHF

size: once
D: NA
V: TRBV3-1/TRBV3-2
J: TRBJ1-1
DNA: TGTGCCAGCAGTCCCCCGGGACACCCCATGAACACTGAAGCTTTCTTT
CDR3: CASSPPGHPMNTEAFF

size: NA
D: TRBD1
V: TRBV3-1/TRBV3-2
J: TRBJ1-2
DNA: TGTGCCAGCAGCCAAGGAAGGGGGCAGGGCTACACCTTC
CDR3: CASSQGRGQGYTF

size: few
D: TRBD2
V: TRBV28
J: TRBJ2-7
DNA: TGTGCCAGCACCACAAGCGGGAGTTTCCACGAGCAGTACTTC
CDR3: CASTTSGSFHEQYF

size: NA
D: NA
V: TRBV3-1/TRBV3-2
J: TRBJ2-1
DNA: TGTGCCAGCAGCCCCCACGCCAGTGAGCAGTTCTTC
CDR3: CASSPHASEQFF

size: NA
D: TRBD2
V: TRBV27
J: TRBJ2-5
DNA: TGTGCCAGCAGTTCATTAGCGGGGGCCCAAGAGACCCAGTACTTC
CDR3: CASSSLAGAQETQYF

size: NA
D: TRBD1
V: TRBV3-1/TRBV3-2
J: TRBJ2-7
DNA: TGTGCCAGCAGCCAAGATCAGGGGGCGTACGACGAGCAGTACTTC
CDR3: CASSQDQGAYDEQYF

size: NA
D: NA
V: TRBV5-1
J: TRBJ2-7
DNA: TGCGCCAGCCCACTTTTTGAGCAGTACTTC
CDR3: CASPLFEQYF

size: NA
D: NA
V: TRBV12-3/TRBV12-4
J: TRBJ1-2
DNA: TGTGCCAGCAGTACGTCCGGAGGGGAAGGCTACACCTTC
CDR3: CASSTSGGEGYTF

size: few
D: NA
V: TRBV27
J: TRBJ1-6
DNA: TGTGCCAGCAGTTCAGGACAGAGGGGCTATTCGCGCCTTTCAACCCTCCACTTT
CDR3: CASSSGQRGYSRLSTLHF